Listed here are 13 T cell receptor beta chains from one sample, sequenced in a study of blood T cell repertoires in COVID-19. Some clones are missing from TCRdb's copy, which holds only in-frame ones; the method was immunoSEQ multiplex PCR. The table includes about 200,000 clones, more than 85% detected once. The specimen was peripheral blood. Receptors were obtained from a man in his sixties with acute or convalescent COVID-19.

This chain joins TRBV3-1 (or the pseudogene TRBV3-2) and TRBJ2-6, with TRBD2 identical over 11 bases. The CDR3 is 19 residues long. The germline gives CDR1 LGHDT, CDR2 YNNKEL (reference sequence). J lost 3 bases, V lost 5 bases, and 12 bases had no gene match. CDR3 nucleotide sequence: TGTGCCAGCAGCTCCGTATTCACTAGCGGGGGTATTGGGGCCAACGTCCTGACTTTC. This sequence encodes CASSSVFTSGGIGANVLTF.

This chain connects TRBV27 to TRBJ2-3; 9 bases fit TRBD1. The trim removed 5 bases at V and 3 bases at J, leaving 6 bases unmatched. CDR3 size: 15 residues. CDR1 is MNHEY, CDR2 SMNVEV, per germline (reference sequence). In DNA form, the CDR3 reads TGTGCCAGCAGTACAGGGGGCGAGGGGACAGATACGCAGTATTTT. This codes for CASSTGGEGTDTQYF.

V is TRBV6-5 and J is TRBJ2-2, with 7 bases aligning to TRBD1. Germline V lookup: CDR1 MNHEY, CDR2 SVGAGI. This CDR3 spans 15 amino acids. With V trimmed by 7 bases and J by 4 bases, 9 bases remained unmatched. The CDR3 loop is CASIQQGVGTGELFF. The CDR3 DNA reads TGTGCCAGCATTCAGCAGGGGGTGGGCACCGGGGAGCTGTTTTTT.

V is TRBV6-5 and J is TRBJ1-5; TRBD1 matches at 10 bases. The CDR3 loop spans 14 amino acids. After removal of 6 bases from V and 7 bases from J, the junction contained 6 bases not matched to a gene. In germline, CDR1 is MNHEY, CDR2 SVGAGI. The CDR3 coding sequence is TGTGCCAGCAGAAGGGGACAGGGGTACCAGCCCCAGCATTTT. Protein product: CASRRGQGYQPQHF.

The chain recombines TRBV28 with TRBJ2-7, with D unclear. V was cut by 6 bases and J by 4 bases, with 10 bases left in between. Per the germline V gene, CDR1 is MDHEN and CDR2 is SYDVKM. The CDR3 is made up of 12 amino acids. Here the CDR3 reads CASSLTRYEQYF. CDR3 nucleotide sequence: TGTGCCAGCAGCCTAACGAGGTACGAGCAGTACTTC. Full variable domain (rest looked up from reference TRBV28 and TRBJ2-7): DVKVTQSSRYLVKRTGEKVFLECVQDMDHENMFWYRQDPGLGLRLIYFSYDVKMKEKGDIPEGYSVSREKKERFSLILESASTNQTSMYLCASSLTRYEQYFGPGTRLTVT.

The chain links TRBV7-8 to TRBJ1-2, with 7 bases matching TRBD1. The CDR3 sequence is 15 residues long. V was clipped by 4 bases and J by 2 bases; unmatched bases: 7. Germline values: CDR1 SGHVS, CDR2 FQNEAQ. Written as DNA, the CDR3 is TGTGCCAGCAGCTCGTGGGGACAGACGAACTATGGCTACACCTTC. It specifies CASSSWGQTNYGYTF.

The chain couples TRBV6-2 or TRBV6-3 to TRBJ2-3, with 8 bases lining up with TRBD1. V trimming: 0 bases; J trimming: 11 bases; junction bases outside the gene matches: 13. The germline CDR1 and CDR2 sequences are MNHEY and SVGEGT. The CDR3 is 16 amino acids. CDR3 region: CASSYSFSGQGLWQYF. The CDR3 DNA is TGTGCCAGCAGTTACTCGTTCTCCGGACAGGGTTTGTGGCAGTATTTT.

The chain carries TRBV5-1 and TRBJ2-5, with 8 nucleotides matching TRBD2. The CDR3 has 15 amino acids. Germline assignment: CDR1 SGHRS and CDR2 YFSETQ. The ends lost 4 bases at V and 2 bases at J; junction bases unmatched: 7. DNA for the CDR3: TGCGCCAGCAGCCTGGGGGTAGCGGGGCAAGAGACCCAGTACTTC. It translates to CASSLGVAGQETQYF.

This clone was counted once. This chain uses TRBV19 with TRBJ1-2; 8 bases match TRBD1. The germline CDR1 and CDR2 sequences are LNHDA and SQIVND (reference sequence). V dropped 8 bases and J dropped 4; count of bases not matched to a gene: 12. There are 15 residues in the CDR3. The CDR3, as DNA: TGTGCCAGTGGGAAACAGGGGGTTAGGAGCTATGGCTACACCTTC. Translated, it gives CASGKQGVRSYGYTF.

This chain connects TRBV3-1 (or the pseudogene TRBV3-2) to TRBJ2-7; D gene ambiguous. This CDR3 is built from 12 residues. The V and J ends lost 0 bases and 6 bases respectively, with 6 bases between them. Germline V CDR1 and CDR2: LGHDT, YNNKEL (reference sequence). CDR3 nucleotide sequence: TGTGCCAGCAGCCAAGATGCGCTCGAGCAGTACTTC. Its translation: CASSQDALEQYF.

V and J are TRBV11-3 and TRBJ2-1; a weak D match, TRBD2 (6 bases). Germline values: CDR1 SGHNT, CDR2 YENEEA. V was pared by 1 base and J by 2 bases, with 9 bases between. This CDR3 region has 15 residues. CDR3 loop: CASSLGGETYNEQFF. DNA for the CDR3: TGTGCCAGCAGCTTAGGGGGGGAGACCTACAATGAGCAGTTCTTC.

The chain uses TRBV29-1 and TRBJ2-5; the D gene is possibly TRBD1 (7 bases). Germline assignment: CDR1 SQVTM and CDR2 ANQGSEA. The CDR3 extends over 12 amino acids. Trimming took off 2 bases at V and 5 bases at J, with 9 bases between the two ends. The CDR3 sequence: CSVEPGGETQYF. CDR3 sequence (DNA): TGCAGCGTTGAACCAGGGGGGGAGACCCAGTACTTC.

The J gene is TRBJ2-3, the V gene TRBV30, with D hard to call. Per germline, CDR1 GTSNPN and CDR2 SVGIG (reference sequence). The germline V and J ends were trimmed by 0 bases and 5 bases, with 12 bases remaining between them. The CDR3 sequence is 14 residues long. The CDR3 nucleotides read TGTGCCTGGAGTGTAGCCCTAGGCGGAGATACGCAGTATTTT. Translated, it gives CAWSVALGGDTQYF.